The 24 T cell receptor beta chains in this list originate from one sample, sequenced in a study of blood T cells in healthy people across ages. With a J-beta primer mix and a sample-barcoded 5' primer, a second PCR ran about 7 to 11 cycles. TCRdb re-analysed the 5' RACE reads in MiXCR, keeping a single row per CDR3 protein. This table holds roughly 930,000 distinct CDR3 sequences, roughly 43% found once. The sequenced material came from blood. The receptor source for this set is a man aged 25 to 40 in good health.

This clonotype turned up a few times. The chain is built from TRBV7-9 and TRBJ1-1; D is unresolved. Germline V gene sequence: CDR1 SEHNR, CDR2 FQNEAQ (reference sequence). Trimming left V 2 bases short and J 6 bases short, with 16 bases between. This CDR3 comprises 15 residues. The CDR3 here is CASSLKGGGVAEAFF. The CDR3 region has the DNA TGTGCCAGCAGCTTAAAGGGAGGTGGCGTCGCTGAAGCTTTCTTT. Together with reference TRBV7-9 and TRBJ1-1, the CDR3 gives the full variable domain: DTGVSQNPRHKITKRGQNVTFRCDPISEHNRLYWYRQTLGQGPEFLTYFQNEAQLEKSRLLSDRFSAERPKGSFSTLEIQRTEQGDSAMYLCASSLKGGGVAEAFFGQGTRLTVV.

Comment on this clonotype: One base away lies a much larger clone, so this may be a sequencing read error. This CDR3 reads CSVGQGEERTYDYTF. The CDR3 nucleotides read TGCAGCGTTGGACAGGGTGAAGAAAGGACCTATGACTACACCTTC. The chain carries TRBV29-1 and TRBJ1-2; 7 bases are a match to TRBD1. This CDR3 is built from 15 residues. Germline CDR1 is SQVTM and CDR2 is ANQGSEA. Complete variable domain (other parts from reference TRBV29-1 and TRBJ1-2): SAVISQKPSRDICQRGTSLTIQCQVDSQVTMMFWYRQQPGQSLTLIATANQGSEATYESGFVIDKFPISRPNLTFSTLTVSNMSPEDSSIYLCSVGQGEERTYDYTFGSGTRLTVV.

The V call is TRBV10-2, the J call TRBJ2-3; 7 nucleotides line up with TRBD1. V shed 7 bases, J shed 2 bases, and the junction held 6 bases outside the gene matches. The CDR3 loop spans 14 amino acids. CDR1 and CDR2 from the germline V gene are WSHSY and SAAADI. The CDR3 region is CASKRGGNTDTQYF. CDR3 bases: TGCGCCAGCAAAAGAGGGGGCAACACAGATACGCAGTATTTT.

The J gene is TRBJ2-3, the V gene TRBV4-2; either TRBD1 or TRBD2 may supply D (5 bases each). The germline V gene has CDR1 LGHNA and CDR2 YNFKEQ. The CDR3 runs to 15 residues. The germline V and J ends were trimmed by 1 base and 2 bases, with 10 bases remaining between them. The CDR3 DNA follows: TGTGCCAGCAGCCAAGGGGGACGGGCCACAGATACGCAGTATTTT. Residues: CASSQGGRATDTQYF.

Only a few counts were recorded for this clonotype. V gene TRBV20-1 combines with J gene TRBJ2-7; D perhaps matches TRBD2 (6 bases). V lost 5 bases to trimming and J lost 4 bases, with 15 bases between them. Germline CDR1 is DFQATT and CDR2 is SNEGSKA (reference sequence). This CDR3 spans 13 amino acids. The CDR3 nucleotides read TGCAGTGCTTCTCCGGGGGTTACATACGAGCAGTACTTC. Amino acids: CSASPGVTYEQYF.

This clonotype was seen many times. This chain links TRBV6-2 or TRBV6-3 with TRBJ2-1; the D gene is possibly TRBD1 (5 bases). This CDR3 region has 16 residues. Germline V gene sequence: CDR1 MNHEY, CDR2 SVGEGT. V was clipped by 0 bases and J by 0 bases, with 9 bases between them. In nucleotides, the CDR3 is TGTGCCAGCAGTTACTCGGACACCAGCTCCTACAATGAGCAGTTCTTC. Its translation: CASSYSDTSSYNEQFF.

This clonotype was seen repeatedly, ten times or more. The chain is built from TRBV7-2 and TRBJ1-4; D is possibly TRBD1 (6 bases). The V end was cut by 5 bases, the J end by 5 bases, with 15 bases between. The CDR3 runs 15 residues. The germline V gene encodes CDR1 SGHTA and CDR2 FQGNSA. CDR3 in amino acids: CASSPHDRSNEKLFF. The CDR3, as DNA: TGTGCCAGCAGCCCGCACGACAGGTCCAATGAAAAACTGTTTTTT.

The V call is TRBV15, the J call TRBJ1-4, with D possibly matching TRBD1 (5 bases). Germline V lookup: CDR1 LNHNV, CDR2 YYDKDF (reference sequence). CDR3 length: 15 residues. Trimming pared 0 bases from V and 12 bases from J, leaving 17 bases between. The CDR3 DNA is TGTGCCACCAGCAGAGATGGGACGCCTTATGAGGAACTGTTTTTT. This gives the protein CATSRDGTPYEELFF.

This clonotype was seen a few times. The rearrangement uses TRBV20-1 and TRBJ2-1; D is unclear. V was pared by 1 base and J by 2 bases, with 9 bases between. CDR1 is DFQATT, CDR2 SNEGSKA, per germline (reference sequence). This CDR3 contains 14 residues. Written as DNA, the CDR3 is TGCAGTGCTAGAGGGCAGTATGCCTACAATGAGCAGTTCTTC. Translated: CSARGQYAYNEQFF.

V usage is TRBV12-3 or TRBV12-4 and J usage is TRBJ1-1, with D perhaps matching TRBD1 (6 bases). The CDR3 length is 14 residues. Trimming stripped 6 bases from V and 1 base from J, with 12 bases between. CDR3 in DNA: TGTGCCAGCAGCTACAGGGCCCAGAACACTGAAGCTTTCTTT. Translation: CASSYRAQNTEAFF.

Of note for this clonotype: The junction differs from germline at one of its ends, possibly a read error. The chain employs TRBV7-2 and TRBJ1-2; D perhaps matches TRBD1 (6 bases). Germline V CDR1 and CDR2: SGHTA, FQGNSA. The CDR3 is made up of 15 amino acids. CDR3 loop: CASSLVDSANYDYTF. The CDR3 DNA sequence: TGTGCCAGCAGCTTAGTGGACAGCGCTAACTATGACTACACCTTC.

The chain has TRBV20-1 and TRBJ2-5; D gene unclear. From germline, CDR1 is DFQATT and CDR2 SNEGSKA (reference sequence). Trimming removed 1 base at V and 5 bases at J, with 11 bases between. The CDR3 runs to 13 residues. The CDR3 DNA sequence: TGCAGTGCTAGAGGGATGGGGTACGAGACCCAGTACTTC. It specifies CSARGMGYETQYF.

The rearrangement links TRBV28 to TRBJ2-5, with 11 bases identical to TRBD2. Looked up from germline, CDR1 is MDHEN and CDR2 is SYDVKM. Losses at the gene ends were 7 bases for V and 2 bases for J; bases not matched to a gene: 6. The CDR3 loop spans 15 amino acids. CDR3 bases: TGTGCCAGCAACCGACTAGCGGGGTTACAAGAGACCCAGTACTTC. It specifies CASNRLAGLQETQYF. The entire variable domain, with the rest obtained from reference TRBV28 and TRBJ2-5, is as follows: DVKVTQSSRYLVKRTGEKVFLECVQDMDHENMFWYRQDPGLGLRLIYFSYDVKMKEKGDIPEGYSVSREKKERFSLILESASTNQTSMYLCASNRLAGLQETQYFGPGTRLLVL.

CDR3 sequence reads: CASSLGVLAAYEQYF. CDR3 coding DNA: TGTGCCAGCAGCTTAGGGGTATTAGCAGCCTACGAGCAGTACTTC. The V and J genes are TRBV7-2 and TRBJ2-7, with D uncertain. Per the germline V gene, CDR1 is SGHTA and CDR2 is FQGNSA. Trimming took 1 base from V and 2 from J, leaving 12 bases between them. The CDR3 covers 15 residues.

The chain couples TRBV4-3 to TRBJ2-7, with 9 bases lining up with TRBD1. Germline V gene data show CDR1 as LGHNA and CDR2 as YSLEER. This CDR3 region has 15 residues. V lost 2 bases to trimming and J lost 4 bases; unmatched junction nucleotides: 6. The CDR3 DNA reads as TGCGCCAGCAGCCAACGAGCGGACAGGGGTTACGAGCAGTACTTC. The encoded protein is CASSQRADRGYEQYF.

The chain is built from TRBV27 and TRBJ2-1, with TRBD1 identical over 7 bases. CDR3 length equals 15 residues. The germline CDR1 and CDR2 sequences are MNHEY and SMNVEV (reference sequence). V lost 3 bases and J lost 13; bases outside the gene matches: 15. The CDR3: CASSFSEGGRETQFF. The CDR3 DNA sequence: TGTGCCAGCAGTTTTTCGGAAGGGGGCAGAGAGACCCAGTTCTTC.

The chain couples TRBV3-1 to TRBJ2-5; D tentatively reads TRBD1 or TRBD2 (5 bases each). V dropped 4 bases and J dropped 10 bases, with 16 bases sitting between them. Per germline, CDR1 LGHDT and CDR2 YNNKEL (reference sequence). This CDR3 spans 13 amino acids. The CDR3 sequence: CASSLRDLGDQYF. As DNA, the CDR3 is TGTGCCAGCAGCCTCCGGGACCTCGGGGACCAGTACTTC.

CDR3 loop: CSAATSGGPSTLQETQYF. The CDR3 DNA follows: TGCAGTGCTGCGACTAGCGGGGGGCCCTCCACACTTCAAGAGACCCAGTACTTC. The V gene is TRBV20-1, the J gene TRBJ2-7; 13 bases are a match to TRBD2. The J call is doubtful: the DNA matches TRBJ2-5 better. Germline CDR1 is DFQATT and CDR2 is SNEGSKA (reference sequence). The CDR3 is 18 residues long.

The genes are TRBV27 and TRBJ2-2, with 14 positions matching TRBD2. V shed 3 bases and J 3 bases; nucleotides not matched to a gene: 3. The CDR3 length is 17 residues. Germline V gene data show CDR1 as MNHEY and CDR2 as SMNVEV (reference sequence). This chain's CDR3 is CASSFRGLAGDTGELFF. The CDR3 nucleotides are TGTGCCAGCAGTTTTAGGGGACTAGCGGGGGACACCGGGGAGCTGTTTTTT.

The chain combines TRBV20-1 with TRBJ2-1, with unresolved D. The germline V and J ends were trimmed by 5 bases and 5 bases, with 13 bases remaining between them. CDR3 length: 13 residues. Germline V CDR1 and CDR2: DFQATT, SNEGSKA (reference sequence). The CDR3 loop is CSAAEAMNNEQFF. CDR3 sequence (DNA): TGCAGTGCTGCGGAAGCGATGAACAATGAGCAGTTCTTC.

The V gene is TRBV30, the J gene TRBJ1-5; possible D gene TRBD1, 5 bases. There are 13 residues in the CDR3. Trimming cost V 8 bases and J 5 bases, with 16 bases left between them. CDR1 is GTSNPN and CDR2 is SVGIG in the germline V gene (reference sequence). The CDR3 is CAVGRGWDQPQHF. Here the CDR3 DNA reads TGTGCCGTGGGACGGGGCTGGGATCAGCCCCAGCATTTT.

The genes are TRBV2 and TRBJ2-3; 12 nucleotides match TRBD2. The CDR3 is 16 amino acids. The V and J ends lost 5 bases and 4 bases, in that order; junction bases with no gene match: 7. Germline V gives CDR1 SNHLY, CDR2 FYNNEI. The CDR3 spells CASSLGLAGRADTQYF. The CDR3 DNA reads as TGTGCCAGCAGTCTAGGACTAGCGGGGAGGGCAGATACGCAGTATTTT.

This chain links TRBV5-1 with TRBJ1-1; D gene ambiguous. This CDR3 is 15 amino acids long. Deletions cut 0 bases from V and 2 bases from J, with 11 bases between. Looked up from germline, CDR1 is SGHRS and CDR2 is YFSETQ. This chain's CDR3 is CASSLGAGPNTEAFF. Written as DNA, the CDR3 is TGCGCCAGCAGCTTGGGGGCAGGCCCCAACACTGAAGCTTTCTTT.

This clonotype has just a few counts. This chain uses TRBV13 with TRBJ2-7; a weak D match, TRBD1 (5 bases). Per germline, CDR1 PRHDT and CDR2 FYEKMQ (reference sequence). V was clipped by 5 bases and J by 0 bases, with 26 bases between them. The CDR3 runs to 19 residues. CDR3 protein: CASSEQALQPKIRSYEQYF. The CDR3 DNA sequence: TGTGCCAGCAGCGAACAGGCCCTCCAGCCTAAAATTCGCTCCTACGAGCAGTACTTC.